This TCR beta chain was obtained from a study of blood T cell repertoires in COVID-19. As originally analysed: Estimation of nucleated cell counts relied on the amplification of reference gene primers. TCRdb's copy holds only in-frame clones and misses some; the assay was immunoSEQ multiplex PCR. From that table come the V and J calls and clone size; the DNA was used to work out D and trimming. There are around 190,000 clones in the sample; roughly 84% occur only once, and 15% to 20% lies in the top ten. This clone has only one observation. The germline gives CDR1 SGHNT, CDR2 YENEEA. The CDR3 covers 14 residues. Unmatched junction bases numbered 5, after V lost 5 bases and J lost 6 bases. Seattle enrolled patients during active infection and tracked them longitudinally.

This rearrangement joins TRBV11-3 to TRBJ2-3; the match to TRBD2 covers 10 bases. The clonotype comes from a man aged 50-59 years with COVID-19, enrolled during active disease. The source material was peripheral blood. The CDR3 spells CASSPSGRTDTQYF. CDR3 DNA sequence: TGTGCCAGCAGCCCTAGCGGGAGAACGGATACGCAGTATTTT.